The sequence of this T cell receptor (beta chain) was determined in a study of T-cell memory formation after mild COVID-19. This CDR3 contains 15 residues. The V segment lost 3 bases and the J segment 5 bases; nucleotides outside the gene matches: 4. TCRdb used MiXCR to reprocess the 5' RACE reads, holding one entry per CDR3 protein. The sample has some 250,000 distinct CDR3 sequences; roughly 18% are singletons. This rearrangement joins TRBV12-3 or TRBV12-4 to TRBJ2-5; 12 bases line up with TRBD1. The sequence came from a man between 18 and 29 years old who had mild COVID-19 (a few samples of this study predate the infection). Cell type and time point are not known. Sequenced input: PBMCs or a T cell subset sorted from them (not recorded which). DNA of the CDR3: TGTGCCAGCAGTTTGGGACAGGGGGCTTTGGAGACCCAGTACTTC. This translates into CASSLGQGALETQYF.